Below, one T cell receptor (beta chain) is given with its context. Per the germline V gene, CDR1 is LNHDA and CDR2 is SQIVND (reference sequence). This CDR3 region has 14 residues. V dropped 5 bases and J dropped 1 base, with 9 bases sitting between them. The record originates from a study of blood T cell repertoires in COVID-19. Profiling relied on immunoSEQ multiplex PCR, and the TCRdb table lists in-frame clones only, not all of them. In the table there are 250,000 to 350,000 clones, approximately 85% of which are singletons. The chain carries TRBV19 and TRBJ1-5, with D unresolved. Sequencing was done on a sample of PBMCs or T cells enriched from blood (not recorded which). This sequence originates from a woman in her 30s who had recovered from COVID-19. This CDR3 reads CASSSTGSNQPQHF. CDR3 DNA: TGTGCCAGTAGTTCGACCGGGAGCAATCAGCCCCAGCATTTT.